This entry describes one T cell receptor (beta chain). The antigen is not known. PCR amplification relied on 60 Vbeta primers (plus 13 Jbeta primers). Measured with immunoSEQ multiplex PCR; TCRdb has only the in-frame clones, and not every one. The sample lists 150,000 to 200,000 clones, 75% to 85% occurring once. The source of the sample is a study of cytomegalovirus exposure and HLA in healthy donors. The CDR3 covers 18 residues. CDR1 and CDR2 from the germline V gene are MDHEN and SYDVKM. Trimming took 2 bases from V and 4 from J; bases not matched to a gene: 10. Whole-study findings and limits: In vitro testing confirmed three CMV-associated chains as specific for CMV antigens. The listing of approximately 160 TCR beta chains classed them as cytomegalovirus-associated. An ancestry cluster, one associated with Asian ancestry, reportedly showed fewer N-insertions than the approximately 650-donor mean in a later analysis. It was only CMV serostatus that was available as immune exposure information.

Sample: PBMCs. The chain links TRBV28 to TRBJ2-6, with 8 nucleotides matching TRBD2. The clonotype comes from a girl aged 2 to 10 in good health and CMV-seropositive. CDR3 region: CASSLLSGSSPGANVLTF. CDR3 in DNA: TGTGCCAGCAGTTTACTGAGCGGGAGCTCTCCCGGGGCCAACGTCCTGACTTTC.